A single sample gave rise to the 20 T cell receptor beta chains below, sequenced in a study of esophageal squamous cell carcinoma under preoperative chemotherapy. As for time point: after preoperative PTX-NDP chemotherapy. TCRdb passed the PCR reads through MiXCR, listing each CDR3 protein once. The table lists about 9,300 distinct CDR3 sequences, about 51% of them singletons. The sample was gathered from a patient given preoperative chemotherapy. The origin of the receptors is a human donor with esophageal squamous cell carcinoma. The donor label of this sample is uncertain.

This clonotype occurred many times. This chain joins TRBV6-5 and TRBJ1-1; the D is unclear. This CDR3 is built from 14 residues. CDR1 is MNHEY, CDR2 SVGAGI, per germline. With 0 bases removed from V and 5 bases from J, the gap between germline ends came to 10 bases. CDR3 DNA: TGTGCCAGCAGTTACTCTAAGCCTGGGACTGAAGCTTTCTTT. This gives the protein CASSYSKPGTEAFF.

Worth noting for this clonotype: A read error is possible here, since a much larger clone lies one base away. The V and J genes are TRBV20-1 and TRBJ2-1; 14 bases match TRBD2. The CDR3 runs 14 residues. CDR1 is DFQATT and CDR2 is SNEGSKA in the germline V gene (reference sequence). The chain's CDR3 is CSAGGTSGSNEQLF. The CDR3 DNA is TGCAGTGCTGGCGGGACTAGCGGGAGCAATGAGCAGCTCTTC.

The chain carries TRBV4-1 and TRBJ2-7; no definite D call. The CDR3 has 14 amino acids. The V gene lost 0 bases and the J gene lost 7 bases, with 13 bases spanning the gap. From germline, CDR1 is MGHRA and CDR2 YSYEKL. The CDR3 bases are TGCGCCAGCAGCCAAGATCCAGCGCAGAGTGAGCAGTACTTC. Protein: CASSQDPAQSEQYF.

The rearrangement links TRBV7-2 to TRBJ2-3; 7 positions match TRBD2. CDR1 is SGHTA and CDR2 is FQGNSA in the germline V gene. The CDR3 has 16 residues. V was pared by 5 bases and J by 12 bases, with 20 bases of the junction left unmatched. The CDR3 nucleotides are TGTGCCAGCAGCGTATCGACGGGGGGAGGCAAAAACATTCAGTATTTT. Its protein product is CASSVSTGGGKNIQYF. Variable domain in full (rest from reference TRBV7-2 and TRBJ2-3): GAGVSQSPSNKVTEKGKDVELRCDPISGHTALYWYRQSLGQGLEFLIYFQGNSAPDKSGLPSDRFSAERTGGSVSTLTIQRTQQEDSAVYLCASSVSTGGGKNIQYFGPGTRLTVL.

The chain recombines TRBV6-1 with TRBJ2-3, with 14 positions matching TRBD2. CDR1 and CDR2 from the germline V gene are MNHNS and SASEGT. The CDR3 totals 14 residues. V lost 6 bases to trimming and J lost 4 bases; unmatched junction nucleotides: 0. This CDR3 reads CASRTSGGADTQYF. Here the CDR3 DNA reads TGTGCCAGCAGGACTAGCGGGGGGGCAGATACGCAGTATTTT.

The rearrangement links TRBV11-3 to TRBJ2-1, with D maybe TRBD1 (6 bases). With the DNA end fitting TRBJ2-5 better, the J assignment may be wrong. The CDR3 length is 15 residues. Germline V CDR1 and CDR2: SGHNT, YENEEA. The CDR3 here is CASSLGDKVGETQYF. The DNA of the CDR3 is TGTGCCAGCAGCTTAGGGGACAAAGTAGGGGAGACCCAGTACTTC.

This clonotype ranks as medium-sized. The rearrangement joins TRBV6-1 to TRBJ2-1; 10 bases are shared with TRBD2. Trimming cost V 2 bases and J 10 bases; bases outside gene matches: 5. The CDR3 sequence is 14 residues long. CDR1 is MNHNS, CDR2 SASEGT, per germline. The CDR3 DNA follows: TGTGCCAGCAGTGAAAGCCTAGCGGGAGACGAGCAGTTCTTC. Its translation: CASSESLAGDEQFF.

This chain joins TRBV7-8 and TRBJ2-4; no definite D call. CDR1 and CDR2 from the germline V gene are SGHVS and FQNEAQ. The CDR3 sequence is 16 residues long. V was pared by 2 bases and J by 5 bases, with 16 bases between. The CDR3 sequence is CASSLSTPGDENIQYF. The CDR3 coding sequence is TGTGCCAGCAGCTTATCGACGCCAGGTGACGAAAACATTCAGTACTTC.

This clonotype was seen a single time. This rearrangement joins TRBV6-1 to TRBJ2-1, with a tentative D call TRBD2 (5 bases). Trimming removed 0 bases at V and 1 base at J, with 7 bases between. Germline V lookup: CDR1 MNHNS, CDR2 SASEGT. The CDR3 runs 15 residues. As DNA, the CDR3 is TGTGCCAGCAGTGAAGCCAGCGGTTCCTACAATGAGCAGTTCTTC. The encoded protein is CASSEASGSYNEQFF.

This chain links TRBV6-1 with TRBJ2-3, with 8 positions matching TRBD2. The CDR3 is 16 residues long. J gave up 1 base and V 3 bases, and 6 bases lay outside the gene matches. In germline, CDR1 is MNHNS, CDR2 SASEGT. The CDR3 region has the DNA TGTGCCAGCAGTGATGCGGGGCGGGGGGGCACAGATACGCAGTATTTT. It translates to CASSDAGRGGTDTQYF.

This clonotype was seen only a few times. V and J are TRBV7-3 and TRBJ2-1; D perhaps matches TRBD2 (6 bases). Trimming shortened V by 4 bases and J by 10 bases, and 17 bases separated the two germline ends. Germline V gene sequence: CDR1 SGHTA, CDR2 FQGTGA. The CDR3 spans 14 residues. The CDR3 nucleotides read TGTGCCAGCAGCTCCGCGGGGTGGGGGGACGAGCAGTTCTTC. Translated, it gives CASSSAGWGDEQFF. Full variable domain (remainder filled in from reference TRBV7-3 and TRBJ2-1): GAGVSQTPSNKVTEKGKYVELRCDPISGHTALYWYRQSLGQGPEFLIYFQGTGAADDSGLPNDRFFAVRPEGSVSTLKIQRTERGDSAVYLCASSSAGWGDEQFFGPGTRLTVL.

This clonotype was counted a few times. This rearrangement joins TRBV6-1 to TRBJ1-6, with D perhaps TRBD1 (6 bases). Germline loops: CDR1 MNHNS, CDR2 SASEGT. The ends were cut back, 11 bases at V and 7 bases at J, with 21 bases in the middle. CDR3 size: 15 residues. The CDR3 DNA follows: TGTGCCGGAACACAGGGAGCGGGCGGGAATTCACCCCTCCACTTT. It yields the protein CAGTQGAGGNSPLHF.

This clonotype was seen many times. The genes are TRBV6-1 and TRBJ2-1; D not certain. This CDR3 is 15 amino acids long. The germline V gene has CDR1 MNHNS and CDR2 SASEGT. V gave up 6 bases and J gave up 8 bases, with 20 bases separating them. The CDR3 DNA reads TGTGCCAGCAGGGACGGACGGGCCCCCTTCCATGAGCAGTTCTTC. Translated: CASRDGRAPFHEQFF.

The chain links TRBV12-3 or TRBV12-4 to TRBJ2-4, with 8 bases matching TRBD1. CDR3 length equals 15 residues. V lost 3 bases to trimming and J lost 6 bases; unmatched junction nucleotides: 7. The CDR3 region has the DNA TGTGCCAGCAGTTTGGCAGGGGGCGCCGGAAACATTCAGTACTTC. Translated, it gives CASSLAGGAGNIQYF.

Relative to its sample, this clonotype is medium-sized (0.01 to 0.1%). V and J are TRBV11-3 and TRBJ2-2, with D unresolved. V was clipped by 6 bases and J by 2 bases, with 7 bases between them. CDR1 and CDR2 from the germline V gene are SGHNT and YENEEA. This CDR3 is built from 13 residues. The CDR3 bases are TGTGCCAGCAGTATTGGAAACACCGGGGAGCTGTTTTTT. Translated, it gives CASSIGNTGELFF.

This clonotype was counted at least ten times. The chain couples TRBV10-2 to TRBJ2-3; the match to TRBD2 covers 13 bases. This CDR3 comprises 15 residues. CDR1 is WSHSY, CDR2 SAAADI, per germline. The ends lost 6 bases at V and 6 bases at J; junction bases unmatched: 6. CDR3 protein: CASRGLAGAIDTQYF. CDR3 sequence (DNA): TGCGCCAGCAGAGGACTAGCGGGAGCGATCGATACGCAGTATTTT.

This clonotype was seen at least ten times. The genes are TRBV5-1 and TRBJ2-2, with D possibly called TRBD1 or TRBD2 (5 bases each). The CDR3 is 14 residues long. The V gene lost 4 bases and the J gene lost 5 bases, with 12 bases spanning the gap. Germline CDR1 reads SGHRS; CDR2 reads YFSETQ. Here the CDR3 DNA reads TGCGCCAGCAGCCAAAGAGGGGTAACCGGGGAGCTGTTTTTT. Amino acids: CASSQRGVTGELFF. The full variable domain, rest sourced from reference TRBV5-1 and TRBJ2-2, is KAGVTQTPRYLIKTRGQQVTLSCSPISGHRSVSWYQQTPGQGLQFLFEYFSETQRNKGNFPGRFSGRQFSNSRSEMNVSTLELGDSALYLCASSQRGVTGELFFGEGSRLTVL.

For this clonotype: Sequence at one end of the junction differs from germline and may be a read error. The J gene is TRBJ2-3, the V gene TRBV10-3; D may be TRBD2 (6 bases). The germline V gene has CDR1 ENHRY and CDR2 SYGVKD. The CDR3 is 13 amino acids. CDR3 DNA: TGTGCCTCGGGCGCCGGGAGCAAAGATACGCAGTATTTT. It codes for CASGAGSKDTQYF.

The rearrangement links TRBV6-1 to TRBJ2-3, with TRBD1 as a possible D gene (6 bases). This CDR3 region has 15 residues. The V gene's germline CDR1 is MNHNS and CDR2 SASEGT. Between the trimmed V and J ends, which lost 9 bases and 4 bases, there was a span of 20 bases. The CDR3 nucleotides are TGTGCCAGGGGACGTGGGGGCAGCGACCCAGATACGCAGTATTTT. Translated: CARGRGGSDPDTQYF.

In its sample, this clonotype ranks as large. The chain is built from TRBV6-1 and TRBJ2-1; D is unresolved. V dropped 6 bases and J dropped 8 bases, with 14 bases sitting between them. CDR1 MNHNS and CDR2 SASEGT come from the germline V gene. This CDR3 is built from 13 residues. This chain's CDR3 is CASRTLGRYEQFF. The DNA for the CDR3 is TGTGCCAGCAGAACACTCGGGCGGTATGAGCAGTTCTTC.